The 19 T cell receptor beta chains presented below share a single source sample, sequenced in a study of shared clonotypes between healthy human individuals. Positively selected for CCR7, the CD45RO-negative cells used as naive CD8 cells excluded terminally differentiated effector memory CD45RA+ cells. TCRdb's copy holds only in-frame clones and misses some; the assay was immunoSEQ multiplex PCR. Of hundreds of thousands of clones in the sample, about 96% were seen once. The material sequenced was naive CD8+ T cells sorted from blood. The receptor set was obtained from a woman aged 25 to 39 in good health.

In DNA, the CDR3 is TGTGCCAGCAGCACCTCCTCGGGGGGGTGGGCCTACGAGCAGTACTTC. This encodes CASSTSSGGWAYEQYF. The chain has TRBV13 and TRBJ2-7, with 8 bases identical to TRBD2. CDR3 length equals 16 residues. CDR1 PRHDT and CDR2 FYEKMQ come from the germline V gene (reference sequence). V gave up 5 bases and J gave up 2 bases; unmatched junction bases: 11.

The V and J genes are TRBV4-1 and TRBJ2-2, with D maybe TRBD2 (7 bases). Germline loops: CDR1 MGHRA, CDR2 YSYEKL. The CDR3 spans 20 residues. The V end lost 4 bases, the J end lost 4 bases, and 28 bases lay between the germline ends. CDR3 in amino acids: CASSPEGGVGGGSFTGELFF. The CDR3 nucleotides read TGCGCCAGCAGCCCAGAGGGGGGAGTGGGCGGCGGGAGTTTCACCGGGGAGCTGTTTTTT.

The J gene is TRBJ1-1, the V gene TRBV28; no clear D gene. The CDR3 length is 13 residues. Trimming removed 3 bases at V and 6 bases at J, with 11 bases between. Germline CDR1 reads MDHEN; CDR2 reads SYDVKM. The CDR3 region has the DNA TGTGCCAGCAGTTTCTGGAAGGGCCCTGAAGCTTTCTTT. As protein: CASSFWKGPEAFF.

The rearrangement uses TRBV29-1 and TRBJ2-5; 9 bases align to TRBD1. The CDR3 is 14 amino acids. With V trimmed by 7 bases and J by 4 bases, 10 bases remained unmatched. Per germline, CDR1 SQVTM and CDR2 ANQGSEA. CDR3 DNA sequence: TGCAGCGCAGAGGGGGACAGGGAGGTAGAGACCCAGTACTTC. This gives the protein CSAEGDREVETQYF.

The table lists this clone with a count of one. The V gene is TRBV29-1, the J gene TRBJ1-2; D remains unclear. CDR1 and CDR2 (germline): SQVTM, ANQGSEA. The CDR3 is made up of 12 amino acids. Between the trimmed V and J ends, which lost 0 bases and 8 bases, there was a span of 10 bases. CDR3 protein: CSVEERTGGYTF. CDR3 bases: TGCAGCGTTGAAGAAAGGACGGGCGGCTACACCTTC.

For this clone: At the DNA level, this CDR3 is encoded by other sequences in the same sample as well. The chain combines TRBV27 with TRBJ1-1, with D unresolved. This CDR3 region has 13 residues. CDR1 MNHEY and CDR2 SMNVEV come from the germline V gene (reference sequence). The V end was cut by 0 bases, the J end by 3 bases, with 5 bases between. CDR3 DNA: TGTGCCAGCAGTTTATCAGGCTACACTGAAGCTTTCTTT. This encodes CASSLSGYTEAFF.

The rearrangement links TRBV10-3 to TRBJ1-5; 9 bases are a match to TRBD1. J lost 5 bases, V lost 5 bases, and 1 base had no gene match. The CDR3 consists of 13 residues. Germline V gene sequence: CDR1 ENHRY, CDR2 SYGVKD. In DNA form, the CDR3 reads TGTGCCATCAGTACAGGGGGCTATCAGCCCCAGCATTTT. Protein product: CAISTGGYQPQHF.

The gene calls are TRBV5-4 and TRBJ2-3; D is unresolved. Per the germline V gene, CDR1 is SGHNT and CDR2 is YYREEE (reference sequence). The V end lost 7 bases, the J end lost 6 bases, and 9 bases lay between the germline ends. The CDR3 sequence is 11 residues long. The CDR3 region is CASHGVDTQYF. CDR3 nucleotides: TGTGCCAGCCATGGGGTTGATACGCAGTATTTT.

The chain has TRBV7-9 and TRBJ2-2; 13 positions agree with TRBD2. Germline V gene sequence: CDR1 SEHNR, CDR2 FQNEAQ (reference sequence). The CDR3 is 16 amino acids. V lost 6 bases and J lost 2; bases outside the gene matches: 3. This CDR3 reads CASSTGLAGNTGELFF. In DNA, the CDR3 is TGTGCCAGCAGTACGGGACTAGCGGGAAACACCGGGGAGCTGTTTTTT.

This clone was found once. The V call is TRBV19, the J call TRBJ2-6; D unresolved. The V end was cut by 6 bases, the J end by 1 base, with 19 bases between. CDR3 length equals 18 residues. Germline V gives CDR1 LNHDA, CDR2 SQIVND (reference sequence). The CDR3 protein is CASSILPMSVSGANVLTF. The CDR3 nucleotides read TGTGCCAGTAGCATCTTGCCTATGTCGGTGTCTGGGGCCAACGTCCTGACTTTC.

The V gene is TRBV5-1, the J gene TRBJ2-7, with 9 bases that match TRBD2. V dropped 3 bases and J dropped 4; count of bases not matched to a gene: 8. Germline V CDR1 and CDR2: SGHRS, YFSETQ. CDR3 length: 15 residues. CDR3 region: CASSYTGTSIYEQYF. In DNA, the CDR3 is TGCGCCAGCAGCTACACCGGGACTAGCATTTACGAGCAGTACTTC.

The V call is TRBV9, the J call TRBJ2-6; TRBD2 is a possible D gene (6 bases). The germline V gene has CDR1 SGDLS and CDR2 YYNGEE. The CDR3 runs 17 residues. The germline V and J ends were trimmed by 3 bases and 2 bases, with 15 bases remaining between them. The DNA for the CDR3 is TGTGCCAGCAGCGACACCGGGAGCCACACTGGGGCCAACGTCCTGACTTTC. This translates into CASSDTGSHTGANVLTF.

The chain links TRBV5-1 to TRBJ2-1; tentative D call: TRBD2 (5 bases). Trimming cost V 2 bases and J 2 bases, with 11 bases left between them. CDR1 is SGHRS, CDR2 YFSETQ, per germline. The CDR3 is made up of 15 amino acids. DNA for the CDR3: TGCGCCAGCAGCTTCAGCGGCTACGCCTACAATGAGCAGTTCTTC. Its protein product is CASSFSGYAYNEQFF.

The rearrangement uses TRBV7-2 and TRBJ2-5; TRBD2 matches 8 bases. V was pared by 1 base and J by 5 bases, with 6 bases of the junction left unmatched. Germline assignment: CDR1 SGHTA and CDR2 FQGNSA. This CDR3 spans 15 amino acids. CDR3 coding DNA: TGTGCCAGCAGCTTAGAAGCGGGAGTTTGGGAGACCCAGTACTTC. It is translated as CASSLEAGVWETQYF.

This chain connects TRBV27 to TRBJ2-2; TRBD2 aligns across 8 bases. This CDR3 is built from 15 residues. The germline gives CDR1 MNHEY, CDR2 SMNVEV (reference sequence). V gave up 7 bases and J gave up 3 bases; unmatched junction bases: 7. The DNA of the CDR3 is TGTGCCAGCAATATCGGGACTAGACACACCGGGGAGCTGTTTTTT. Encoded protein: CASNIGTRHTGELFF.

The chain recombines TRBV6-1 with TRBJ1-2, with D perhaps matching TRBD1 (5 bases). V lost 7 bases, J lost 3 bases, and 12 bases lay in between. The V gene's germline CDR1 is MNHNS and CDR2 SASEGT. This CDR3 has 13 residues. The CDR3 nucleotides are TGTGCCAGCAATGCAGGAGGGGACTATGGCTACACCTTC. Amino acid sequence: CASNAGGDYGYTF.

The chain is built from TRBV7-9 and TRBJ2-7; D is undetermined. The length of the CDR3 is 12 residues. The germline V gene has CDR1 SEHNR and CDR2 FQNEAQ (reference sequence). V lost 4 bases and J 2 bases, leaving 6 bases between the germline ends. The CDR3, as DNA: TGTGCCAGCAGCTCCGTGACCTACGAGCAGTACTTC. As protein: CASSSVTYEQYF. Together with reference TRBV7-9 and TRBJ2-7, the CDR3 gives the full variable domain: DTGVSQNPRHKITKRGQNVTFRCDPISEHNRLYWYRQTLGQGPEFLTYFQNEAQLEKSRLLSDRFSAERPKGSFSTLEIQRTEQGDSAMYLCASSSVTYEQYFGPGTRLTVT.

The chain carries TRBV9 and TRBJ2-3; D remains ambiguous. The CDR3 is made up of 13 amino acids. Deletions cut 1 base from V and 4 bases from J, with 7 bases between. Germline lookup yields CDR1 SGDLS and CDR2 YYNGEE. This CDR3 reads CASSVIAPDTQYF. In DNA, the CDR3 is TGTGCCAGCAGCGTAATCGCCCCAGATACGCAGTATTTT.

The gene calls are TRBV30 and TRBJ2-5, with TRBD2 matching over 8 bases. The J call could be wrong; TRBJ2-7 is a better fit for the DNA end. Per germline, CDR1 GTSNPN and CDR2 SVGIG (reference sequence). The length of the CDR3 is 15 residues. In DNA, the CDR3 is TGTGCCTGGAGTGGATATCGCGGGAGGACCTACGAGCAGTACTTC. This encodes CAWSGYRGRTYEQYF.